This record covers a single TCR beta chain. As yet, its antigen is unknown. This record comes from a study of cytomegalovirus exposure and HLA in healthy donors. Broader study findings: Clonal expansion, a later analysis showed, was greater in HLA-associated TCR beta chains than in equally common others.

Germline values: CDR1 SGHNT, CDR2 YYREEE (reference sequence). V shed 0 bases and J shed 3 bases, with 11 bases lying between them. The CDR3 has 15 residues. The PCR used 60 Vbeta and 13 Jbeta primers. Assay used: immunoSEQ multiplex PCR; TCRdb lists only in-frame clones, some missing. The sample records about 63,000 clones, around 80% being singletons. The receptor was derived from a young woman in good health and CMV-seronegative. What was sequenced was PBMCs. The chain links TRBV5-4 to TRBJ2-3, with D hard to call. The DNA for the CDR3 is TGTGCCAGCAGCTTGGAATACAGTTCGACAGATACGCAGTATTTT. Its translation: CASSLEYSSTDTQYF.